This entry lists 8 T cell receptor beta chains sequenced from one sample in a study of OX40 agonist ivuxolimab in advanced cancers. The data were produced by immunoSEQ multiplex PCR, yet TCRdb's version contains in-frame clones alone and is incomplete. This sample has about 74,000 clones, with 80% to 90% found just once. This specimen was CD4+ or CD8+ T cells sorted from blood, taken in a trial of the OX40 agonist ivuxolimab. The receptors stem from an adult with an advanced solid tumor such as melanoma, head and neck, liver or kidney cancer.

V gene TRBV19 combines with J gene TRBJ2-7; 7 nucleotides align to TRBD1. V was clipped by 8 bases and J by 13 bases; unmatched bases: 14. Germline-derived CDR1 and CDR2 are LNHDA and SQIVND (reference sequence). The CDR3 consists of 12 residues. CDR3 in amino acids: CASLDRMANPYF. In nucleotides, the CDR3 is TGTGCCAGTTTGGACAGGATGGCCAACCCTTACTTC.

The J gene is TRBJ2-2, the V gene TRBV5-1; D is uncertain. CDR3 length: 15 residues. Looked up from germline, CDR1 is SGHRS and CDR2 is YFSETQ. The ends were cut back, 4 bases at V and 0 bases at J, with 10 bases in the middle. The CDR3 nucleotides read TGCGCCAGCAGCCCAAGTGTCGCGAACACCGGGGAGCTGTTTTTT. Its translation is CASSPSVANTGELFF.

V gene TRBV18 combines with J gene TRBJ1-3; D not resolved. The CDR3 consists of 16 residues. V was clipped by 0 bases and J by 2 bases, with 11 bases between them. The V gene's germline CDR1 is KGHSH and CDR2 LQKENI. The CDR3 loop is CASSPPAGLTGNTIYF. The CDR3 coding sequence is TGTGCCAGCTCACCACCGGCAGGACTTACTGGAAACACCATATATTTT.

V is TRBV5-6 and J is TRBJ2-7; no reliable D call. Germline lookup yields CDR1 SGHDT and CDR2 YYEEEE. Between the trimmed V and J ends, which lost 4 bases and 5 bases, there was a span of 19 bases. The CDR3 is 15 amino acids. For the CDR3, the DNA is TGTGCCAGCAGCCCCCCCGGGCCCCCATCAGACGAGCAGTACTTC. This translates into CASSPPGPPSDEQYF.

This clone came up once. This chain joins TRBV28 and TRBJ2-7; D is ambiguous. Germline CDR1 and CDR2: MDHEN and SYDVKM. The CDR3 runs 12 residues. Between the trimmed V and J ends, which lost 7 bases and 4 bases, there was a span of 11 bases. The CDR3 spells CASNHRAYEQYF. The CDR3 nucleotides are TGTGCCAGCAATCATCGGGCATACGAGCAGTACTTC.

This clone came up once. The chain is built from TRBV7-2 and TRBJ2-3, with 9 bases aligning to TRBD1. The V and J ends lost 1 base and 5 bases, in that order; junction bases with no gene match: 7. Germline V gene data show CDR1 as SGHTA and CDR2 as FQGNSA. This CDR3 is 16 amino acids long. This CDR3 is CASSLGGTGLIDTQYF. CDR3 DNA: TGTGCCAGCAGCTTAGGGGGGACAGGGTTGATAGATACGCAGTATTTT.

The J gene is TRBJ2-7, the V gene TRBV27; 7 positions match TRBD1. CDR3 length: 13 amino acids. V lost 6 bases and J lost 4; bases outside the gene matches: 6. Per germline, CDR1 MNHEY and CDR2 SMNVEV (reference sequence). The CDR3 sequence is CASSRQGNYEQYF. The CDR3 nucleotides read TGTGCCAGCAGCCGACAGGGAAATTACGAGCAGTACTTC.

The rearrangement links TRBV5-1 to TRBJ2-5, with D unclear. Matching the DNA end better, TRBJ2-7 makes the J call doubtful. Germline CDR1 SGHRS, CDR2 YFSETQ. The CDR3 sequence is 13 residues long. CDR3 region: CASSPYPNYEQYF. The DNA of the CDR3 is TGCGCCAGCAGCCCATATCCGAACTACGAGCAGTACTTC.